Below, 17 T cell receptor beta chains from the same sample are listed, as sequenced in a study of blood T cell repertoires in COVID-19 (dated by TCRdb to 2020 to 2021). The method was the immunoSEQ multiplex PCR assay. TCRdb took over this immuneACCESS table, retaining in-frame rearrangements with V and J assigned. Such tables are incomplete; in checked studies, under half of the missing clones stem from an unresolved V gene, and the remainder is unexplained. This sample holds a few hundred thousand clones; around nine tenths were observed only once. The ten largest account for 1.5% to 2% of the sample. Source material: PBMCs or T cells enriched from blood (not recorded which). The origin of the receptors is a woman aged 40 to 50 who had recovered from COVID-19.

In DNA, the CDR3 is TGTGCCAGCTCATCTGGGAGACAGGGGATAGATACGCAGTATTTT. Residues: CASSSGRQGIDTQYF. The rearrangement joins TRBV18 to TRBJ2-3; 8 nucleotides match TRBD1. The CDR3 runs 15 residues. J was trimmed by 5 bases and V by 5 bases; bases with no gene match: 9. CDR1 and CDR2 (germline): KGHSH, LQKENI.

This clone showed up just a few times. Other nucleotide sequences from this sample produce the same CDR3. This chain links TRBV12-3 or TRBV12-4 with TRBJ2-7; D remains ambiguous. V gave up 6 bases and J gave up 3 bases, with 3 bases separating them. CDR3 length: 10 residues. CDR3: CASSLYEQYF. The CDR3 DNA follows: TGTGCCAGCAGCCTCTACGAGCAGTACTTC.

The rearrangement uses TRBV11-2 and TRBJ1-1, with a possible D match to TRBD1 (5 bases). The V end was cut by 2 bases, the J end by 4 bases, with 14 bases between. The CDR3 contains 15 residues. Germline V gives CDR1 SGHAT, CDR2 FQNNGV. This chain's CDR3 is CASSLTGGISTEAFF. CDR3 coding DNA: TGTGCCAGCAGCTTAACGGGGGGTATAAGCACTGAAGCTTTCTTT.

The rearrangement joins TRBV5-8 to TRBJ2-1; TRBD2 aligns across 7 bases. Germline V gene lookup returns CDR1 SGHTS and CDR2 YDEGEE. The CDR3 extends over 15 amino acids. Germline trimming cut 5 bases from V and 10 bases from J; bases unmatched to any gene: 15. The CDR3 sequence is CASSSGTTYPGEQFF. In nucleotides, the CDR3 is TGTGCCAGCAGTTCCGGGACTACCTACCCCGGGGAGCAGTTCTTC. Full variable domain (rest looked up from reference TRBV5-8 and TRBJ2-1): EAGVTQSPTHLIKTRGQQATLRCSPISGHTSVYWYQQALGLGLQFLLWYDEGEERNRGNFPPRFSGRQFPNYSSELNVNALELEDSALYLCASSSGTTYPGEQFFGPGTRLTVL.

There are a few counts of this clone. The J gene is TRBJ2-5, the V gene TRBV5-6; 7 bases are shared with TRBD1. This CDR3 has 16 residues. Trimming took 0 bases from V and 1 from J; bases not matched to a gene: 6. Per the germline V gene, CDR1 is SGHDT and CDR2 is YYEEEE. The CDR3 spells CASSLVGTVTQETQYF. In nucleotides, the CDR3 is TGTGCCAGCAGCTTGGTTGGGACAGTAACCCAAGAGACCCAGTACTTC.

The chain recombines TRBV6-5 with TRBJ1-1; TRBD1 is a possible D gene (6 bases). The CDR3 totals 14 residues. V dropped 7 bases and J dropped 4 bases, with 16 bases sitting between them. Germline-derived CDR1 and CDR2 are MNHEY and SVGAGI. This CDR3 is CASIRGQGGTEAFF. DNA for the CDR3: TGTGCCAGCATCCGGGGCCAAGGGGGCACTGAAGCTTTCTTT.

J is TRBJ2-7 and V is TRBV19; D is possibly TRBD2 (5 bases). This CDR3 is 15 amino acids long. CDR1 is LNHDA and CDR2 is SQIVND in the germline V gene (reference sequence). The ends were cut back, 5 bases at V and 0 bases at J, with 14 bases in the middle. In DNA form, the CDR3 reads TGTGCCAGTAGTCCGGGTGGGGAGAGCTCCTACGAGCAGTACTTC. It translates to CASSPGGESSYEQYF. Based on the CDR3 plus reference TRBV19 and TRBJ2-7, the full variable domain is DGGITQSPKYLFRKEGQNVTLSCEQNLNHDAMYWYRQDPGQGLRLIYYSQIVNDFQKGDIAEGYSVSREKKESFPLTVTSAQKNPTAFYLCASSPGGESSYEQYFGPGTRLTVT.

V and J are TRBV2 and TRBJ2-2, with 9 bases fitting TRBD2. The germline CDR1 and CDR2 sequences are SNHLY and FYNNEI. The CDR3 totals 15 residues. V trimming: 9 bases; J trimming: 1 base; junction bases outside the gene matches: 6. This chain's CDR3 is CARGISGRNTGELFF. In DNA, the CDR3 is TGTGCCAGGGGTATTAGCGGGAGGAACACCGGGGAGCTGTTTTTT.

CDR3 protein: CASSPTSPTDTQYF. CDR3 DNA sequence: TGTGCCAGCTCACCAACGAGCCCCACAGATACGCAGTATTTT. The chain carries TRBV18 and TRBJ2-3; D gene unclear. The CDR3 consists of 14 residues. V was shortened by 2 bases and J by 2 bases, with 8 bases between the two germline ends. CDR1 is KGHSH and CDR2 is LQKENI in the germline V gene.

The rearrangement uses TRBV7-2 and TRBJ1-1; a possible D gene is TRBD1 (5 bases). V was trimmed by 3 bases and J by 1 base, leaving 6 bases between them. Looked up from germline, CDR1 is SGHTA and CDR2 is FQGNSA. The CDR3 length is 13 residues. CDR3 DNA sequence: TGTGCCAGCAGCTTTACAGGGAACACTGAAGCTTTCTTT. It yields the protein CASSFTGNTEAFF.

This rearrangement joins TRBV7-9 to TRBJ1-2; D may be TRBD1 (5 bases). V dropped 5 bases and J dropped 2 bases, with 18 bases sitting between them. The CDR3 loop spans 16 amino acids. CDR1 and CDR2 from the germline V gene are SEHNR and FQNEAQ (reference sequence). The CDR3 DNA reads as TGTGCCAGCAGCCCCCGCCCCCCAGGGAAAAACTATGGCTACACCTTC. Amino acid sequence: CASSPRPPGKNYGYTF.

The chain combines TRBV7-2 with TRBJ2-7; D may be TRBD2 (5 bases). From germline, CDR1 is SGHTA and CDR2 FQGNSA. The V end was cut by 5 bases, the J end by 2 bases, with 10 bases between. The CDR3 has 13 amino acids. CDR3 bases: TGTGCCAGCAGCCGACTACCGACCTACGAGCAGTACTTC. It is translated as CASSRLPTYEQYF.

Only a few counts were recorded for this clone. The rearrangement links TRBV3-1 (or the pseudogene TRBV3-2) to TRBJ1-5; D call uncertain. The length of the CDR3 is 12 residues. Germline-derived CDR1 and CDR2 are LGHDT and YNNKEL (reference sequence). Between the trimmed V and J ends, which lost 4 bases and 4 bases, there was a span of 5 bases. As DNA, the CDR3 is TGTGCCAGCAGCCGAGTAAATCAGCCCCAGCATTTT. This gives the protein CASSRVNQPQHF.

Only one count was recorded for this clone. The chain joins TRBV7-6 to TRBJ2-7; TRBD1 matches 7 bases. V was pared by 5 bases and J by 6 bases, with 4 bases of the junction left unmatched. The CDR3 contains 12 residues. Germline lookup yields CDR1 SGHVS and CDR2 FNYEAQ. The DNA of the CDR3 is TGTGCCAGCAGCCATAGGGGGCCCGAGCAGTACTTC. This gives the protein CASSHRGPEQYF.

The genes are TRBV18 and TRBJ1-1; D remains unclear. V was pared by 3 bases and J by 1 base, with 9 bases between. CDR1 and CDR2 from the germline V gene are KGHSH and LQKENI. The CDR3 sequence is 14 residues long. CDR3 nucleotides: TGTGCCAGCTCACCTGGTAACTGGAACACTGAAGCTTTCTTT. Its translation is CASSPGNWNTEAFF.

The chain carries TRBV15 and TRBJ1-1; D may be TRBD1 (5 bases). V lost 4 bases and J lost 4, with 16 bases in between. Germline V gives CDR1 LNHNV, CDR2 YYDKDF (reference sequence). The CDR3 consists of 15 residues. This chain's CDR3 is CATSIYSGEGTEAFF. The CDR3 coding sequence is TGTGCCACCAGCATTTATTCGGGGGAGGGCACTGAAGCTTTCTTT.

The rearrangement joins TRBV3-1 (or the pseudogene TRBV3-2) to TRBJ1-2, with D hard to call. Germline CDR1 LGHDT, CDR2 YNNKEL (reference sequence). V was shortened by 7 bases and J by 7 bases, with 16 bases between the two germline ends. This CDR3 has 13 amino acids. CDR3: CASTRRAEGGYTF. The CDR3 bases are TGTGCCAGCACTAGAAGGGCCGAGGGTGGCTACACCTTC.